This T cell receptor beta chain comes out of a study of control samples from healthy donors and cancer patients. Method: immunoSEQ multiplex PCR; TCRdb's copy keeps in-frame clones and lacks some. The table has approximately 70,000 clones, about 92% seen once. Trimming cost V 5 bases and J 6 bases, with 12 bases left between them. The germline CDR1 and CDR2 sequences are SEHNR and FQNEAQ (reference sequence). The CDR3 totals 13 residues. The gene calls are TRBV7-9 and TRBJ2-3, with unresolved D. The clonotype originates from a man aged 55 to 70 with colorectal cancer. The sample was PBMCs. The CDR3 DNA reads as TGTGCCAGCAGCACGGGCCGATGGGATACGCAGTATTTT. This encodes CASSTGRWDTQYF. Full variable domain (outside the CDR3, taken from reference TRBV7-9 and TRBJ2-3): DTGVSQNPRHKITKRGQNVTFRCDPISEHNRLYWYRQTLGQGPEFLTYFQNEAQLEKSRLLSDRFSAERPKGSFSTLEIQRTEQGDSAMYLCASSTGRWDTQYFGPGTRLTVL.